The rows below give T cell receptor beta chains drawn from one sample of a study of blood T cell repertoires in COVID-19. Libraries were prepared by immunoSEQ multiplex PCR; TCRdb keeps only in-frame clonotypes and omits some of them. Of approximately 220,000 clones listed, 90% were seen once; the top ten hold about 15%. Specimen: PBMCs or T cells enriched from blood (not recorded which). These receptors all stem from a man aged 25-45 years who had been exposed to COVID-19. The conserved cysteine and the conserved F or W are not part of the CDR3 here. The size field is filled for only some rows; it gives once, few, many or a size class.

>.|TRBV3-1/TRBV3-2|TRBJ1-2
ASSQGRGQFGYT
>.|TRBV4-1|TRBJ2-3
ASSRTNSRDTQY
>few|TRBV12-3/TRBV12-4|TRBJ2-5
ASSLQETQY
>.|TRBV5-1|TRBJ1-4
ASSLGAQRNEKLF
>.|TRBV7-9|TRBJ1-6
ASSLDGRGYSPLH
>.|TRBV9|TRBJ2-7
ASSVGQSYEQY
>.|TRBV4-1|TRBJ1-2
ASSQAGDGYT
>once|TRBV5-5|TRBJ2-3
ASSWSGTGTDTQY
>.|TRBV11-3|TRBJ2-5
ASSLGIRESETQY
>.|TRBV7-2|TRBJ2-3
ASSLATSTDTQY
>.|TRBV4-2|TRBJ2-3
ASSQASRGGRDTQY
>once|TRBV6-6|TRBJ1-1
ASSPYDQNTEAF
>once|TRBV18|TRBJ2-4
ASSPRPIGDKNIQY
>few|TRBV5-6|TRBJ2-2
ASSPRLAYTGELF
>.|TRBV5-6|TRBJ2-3
ASSLVGGRGGDTQY
>.|TRBV30|TRBJ2-3
AWGRETGDTQY
>once|TRBV5-6|TRBJ2-7
ASSLGARLEQY
>.|TRBV7-6|TRBJ2-1
ASSLTTSGGRNEQF
>.|TRBV7-2|TRBJ2-7
ASSPQGRQY
>.|TRBV7-2|TRBJ2-2
ASSQTTTYEELF
>.|TRBV4-1|TRBJ1-3
ASSQPRQGVGNTIY
>.|TRBV5-5|TRBJ1-1
ASSLVPLSDAF
>.|TRBV29-1|TRBJ2-5
SVEWFGGEKFQETQY
>.|TRBV27|TRBJ1-6
ASRGENSPLH
>.|TRBV14|TRBJ1-1
ASSPHRTGRGTEAF
>.|TRBV11-2|TRBJ2-3
ASSPRQGPPRDTQY
>.|TRBV19|TRBJ2-3
ASSISPSGSGDTQY
>.|TRBV30|TRBJ1-5
AWSKELGVQPQH
>.|TRBV11-2|TRBJ2-7
ASSANEDEQY
>.|TRBV15|TRBJ2-3
ATSTGGTDTQY
>once|TRBV3-1/TRBV3-2|TRBJ2-2
ASNPGGAGDRAPGELF
>.|TRBV6-4|TRBJ1-6
ASSEEGFHSPLH
>.|TRBV10-3|TRBJ1-6
ATSGTGRRRADSPLH
>.|TRBV10-3|TRBJ1-4
AISAGTGGEKLF
>.|TRBV4-3|TRBJ2-3
ASSQPSGTSGVVRDTQY
>.|TRBV28|TRBJ2-1
ASSREDRGLF
>.|TRBV27|TRBJ1-5
ASQFSGAGQPQH
>.|TRBV10-3|TRBJ2-7
AISESPFAGTGRGEQY
>.|TRBV19|TRBJ1-1
ASTPDRLNTEAF
>.|TRBV18|TRBJ1-1
ASTVSGHLNTEAF
>.|TRBV24-1|TRBJ1-1
ATNLGGDPNAEAF
>.|TRBV12-3/TRBV12-4|TRBJ2-1
ASTLLAGGSQF
>.|TRBV2|TRBJ1-2
ASSRSGQGAYGYT
>.|TRBV4-3|TRBJ1-6
ASSQPEGINNSPLH
>.|TRBV12-5|TRBJ1-2
ASGAVNYGYT
>.|TRBV4-2|TRBJ1-6
ASSQATKDNSPLH
>.|TRBV11-2|TRBJ2-2
ASSVEITGELF
>.|TRBV19|TRBJ1-3
ASLSGAGNTIY
>once|TRBV10-3|TRBJ1-5
AISETGDSNQPQH
>.|TRBV7-6|TRBJ1-6
ASKREAQGGFNSPLH
>.|TRBV6-2/TRBV6-3|TRBJ2-1
ASSLSGATYNEQF
>.|TRBV2|TRBJ1-2
AGRQESYGYT
>.|TRBV30|TRBJ1-5
AWSAGGLHQPQH
>.|TRBV5-1|TRBJ1-2
ASSLATGGLHGYT
>.|TRBV29-1|TRBJ2-7
SVDRGPYEQY